This T cell receptor (beta chain) was found in a study of cytomegalovirus exposure and HLA in healthy donors. Study-level points and caveats: The authors excluded some V segments, including TRBV6-2 and TRBV6-3, as indistinguishable. DRB1 showed the most TCR associations and HLA-C the fewest in a later analysis, as rates varied by HLA locus. Previous analysis showed most TCR beta V segments were productive about 87% or about 30% of the time.

V lost 8 bases, J lost 3 bases, and 20 bases lay in between. Germline loops: CDR1 MNHEY, CDR2 SMNVEV (reference sequence). The CDR3 is made up of 15 amino acids. PCR was performed using 60 Vbeta and 13 Jbeta primers. Only in-frame clones appear in the TCRdb table, and some are missing; sequencing was by immunoSEQ multiplex PCR. The table shows about 210,000 clones, with roughly 82% occurring only once. This clone was detected a few times. Its specificity is unknown. Sequencing input: PBMCs. The sequence was obtained from a man aged 35 to 55 in good health and CMV-seropositive. V is TRBV27 and J is TRBJ2-7; tentative D call: TRBD1 (5 bases). The CDR3 here is CASAGLIDGFYEQYF. DNA of the CDR3: TGTGCCAGCGCAGGGTTGATAGACGGATTCTACGAGCAGTACTTC.